The rows below give T cell receptor beta chains drawn from one sample of a study of post-analysis software for immune sequencing data. A single record per CDR3 protein comes from TCRdb applying MiXCR to the PCR reads. The sample consists of about 500,000 distinct CDR3 sequences, 45% of them appearing once. The sequencing sample was made of blood. Receptors were obtained from a girl aged 5-17 years with multiple sclerosis. Each CDR3 is given with its conserved first and last residue.

len	j_gene	v_gene	CDR3aa
17	TRBJ2-7	TRBV7-9	CASSLMGLGTHSYEQYF
17	TRBJ2-7	TRBV21-1	CASSKERTGTSTYEQYF
13	TRBJ2-4	TRBV27	CASSLGRRGIQYF
13	TRBJ2-3	TRBV21-1	CASSKVKKYTQYF
13	TRBJ1-6	TRBV2	CAGGGENRSPLHF
15	TRBJ2-5	TRBV3-1	CASSQGLAGGETQYF
17	TRBJ2-1	TRBV4-1	CASSQDFLAGGSNEQFF
15	TRBJ2-7	TRBV14	CASSQWDRGSDEQYF
16	TRBJ2-1	TRBV7-3	CASSSTGHSSYNEQFF
15	TRBJ2-7	TRBV5-1	CASSLTPGRNYEQYF
16	TRBJ1-6	TRBV6-5	CASSYSRTRKDSPLHF
13	TRBJ2-3	TRBV10-3	CAISESSADTQYF
13	TRBJ2-5	TRBV15	CATSSDSLGTQYF
12	TRBJ1-1	TRBV29-1	CSVESVNTEAFF
15	TRBJ2-3	TRBV12-3/TRBV12-4	CASSFEDRRSNTQYF
15	TRBJ2-5	TRBV20-1	CSALGLAGEGETQYF
15	TRBJ2-1	TRBV20-1	CSARDLAGGRNEQFF
12	TRBJ1-5	TRBV20-1	CSATRPGQPQHF
13	TRBJ1-4	TRBV7-9	CASSRLQSEKLFF
12	TRBJ2-4	TRBV5-1	CASRLDSNIQYF
16	TRBJ1-3	TRBV9	CASSPTSLSSGNTIYF
17	TRBJ2-6	TRBV6-1	CASSGAGSNSGANVLTF
16	TRBJ2-1	TRBV9	CASSVDSGGLYNEQFF
13	TRBJ2-3	TRBV12-5	CASGRAGGDTQYF
13	TRBJ2-3	TRBV12-3/TRBV12-4	CASTTGGTDTQYF
17	-	TRBV7-9	CASSSDLGAASPYEQYF
15	TRBJ2-5	TRBV20-1	CSAVGLALQERTQYF
12	TRBJ2-7	TRBV29-1	CSVEGPGYEQYF
13	TRBJ2-7	TRBV10-3	CAVVRDSSYEQYF
16	TRBJ1-2	TRBV4-1	CASSHLVQGRDYGYTF
13	TRBJ2-5	TRBV6-5	CASGQAIRETQYF
17	TRBJ2-7	TRBV7-2	CASSFLAGGPFPYEQYF
17	TRBJ2-3	TRBV20-1	CSARGLAGGSNTDTQYF
14	TRBJ2-6	TRBV28	CASSGTAGANVLTF
15	TRBJ2-3	TRBV10-3	CAISPGQGGTDTQYF
18	TRBJ2-5	TRBV4-1	CASSQDRVGGPYQATQYF
17	TRBJ2-3	TRBV7-6	CASSPSPGPGLADTQYF
13	TRBJ2-5	TRBV29-1	CSVEPSRGETQYF
15	TRBJ2-7	TRBV20-1	CSATGTSGDSYEQYF
16	TRBJ2-1	TRBV7-2	CASSLSGGQVYNEQFF
16	TRBJ2-1	TRBV20-1	CSARDGSGIFYNEQFF
15	TRBJ2-7	TRBV7-2	CASSLAGSVTYEQYF
17	TRBJ1-5	TRBV5-1	CASSLGTGGAGNQPQHF
14	TRBJ2-1	TRBV28	CASSWPGAGNEQFF
16	TRBJ2-7	TRBV14	CASSQDGGWSSYEQYF
16	TRBJ2-1	TRBV20-1	CSARDVTGALYNEQFF
15	TRBJ2-7	TRBV7-3	CASGELAGVGYEQYF
15	TRBJ2-7	TRBV6-6	CASNKVLAGVSGQYF
14	TRBJ1-1	TRBV5-6	CASSLVGAGTEAFF